The sequence of this T cell receptor beta chain was determined in a study of Graves' ophthalmopathy and Graves' hyperthyroidism. Findings and limits, study-wide: Ophthalmopathy progression prediction by the model yielded a sensitivity of more than 60% and a specificity of less than 75%. Researchers report that a 13-signature model separated ophthalmopathy from stable hyperthyroidism, posting around 86% sensitivity and 81.08% specificity. Most expanded clonotypes from thyroid (those above 0.001 frequency) were also found in blood.

The CDR3 is 14 amino acids. The germline V gene has CDR1 GTSNPN and CDR2 SVGIG (reference sequence). V was clipped by 3 bases and J by 1 base; unmatched bases: 3. RNA transcripts yielded amplified TCR beta CDR3 regions. First-round RT-PCR employed HTBI primers, with a second-round multiplex PCR after it. Each CDR3 protein is one row after TCRdb ran MiXCR on the multiplex PCR reads. There are 400,000 to 450,000 distinct CDR3 sequences in the sample; over 20% occur only once, and around 3% lies in the top ten. Ten or more counts support this clonotype. The antigen remains undetermined. The chain couples TRBV30 to TRBJ1-5; 7 positions match TRBD1. What was sequenced was peripheral blood. The clonotype originates from a young woman with stable Graves' hyperthyroidism. This CDR3 reads CAWRGDRSNQPQHF. For the CDR3, the DNA is TGTGCCTGGAGAGGGGACAGAAGCAATCAGCCCCAGCATTTT.